The 7 T cell receptor beta chains below were found in one sample sequenced in a study of cytomegalovirus exposure and HLA in healthy donors. PCR amplification relied on 60 Vbeta primers (plus 13 Jbeta primers). Generated by immunoSEQ multiplex PCR, the TCRdb table keeps only in-frame clones and is missing some. This table holds some 200,000 clones, less than 85% found once. The sample taken for sequencing was PBMCs. The receptor source for this set is a man in his late teens or twenties in good health and CMV-seronegative.

The rearrangement joins TRBV5-4 to TRBJ2-7; possible D gene TRBD1, 5 bases. V lost 0 bases, J lost 3 bases, and 7 bases lay in between. There are 13 residues in the CDR3. Germline CDR1 and CDR2: SGHNT and YYREEE (reference sequence). The DNA of the CDR3 is TGTGCCAGCAGCTTGGGACAGAACTACGAGCAGTACTTC. Its protein product is CASSLGQNYEQYF.

J is TRBJ1-1 and V is TRBV18; 8 bases map to TRBD1. The CDR3 is made up of 15 amino acids. Per the germline V gene, CDR1 is KGHSH and CDR2 is LQKENI. The trim removed 4 bases at V and 0 bases at J, leaving 4 bases unmatched. CDR3 sequence: CASSRQGSLNTEAFF. The CDR3 nucleotides read TGTGCCAGCTCACGACAGGGGTCTTTGAACACTGAAGCTTTCTTT.

The chain is built from TRBV29-1 and TRBJ1-2, with 8 nucleotides matching TRBD1. CDR1 and CDR2 (germline): SQVTM, ANQGSEA. V was pared by 6 bases and J by 10 bases, with 7 bases of the junction left unmatched. CDR3 length equals 11 residues. The CDR3 is CSVGGQEVYTF. CDR3 DNA sequence: TGCAGCGTGGGGGGACAGGAGGTCTACACCTTC.

The rearrangement uses TRBV29-1 and TRBJ2-7; 7 bases line up with TRBD1. CDR3 size: 12 residues. Unmatched junction bases numbered 1, after V lost 1 base and J lost 4 bases. CDR1 SQVTM and CDR2 ANQGSEA come from the germline V gene. The CDR3 DNA sequence: TGCAGCGTTGAAGGGACAGGATACGAGCAGTACTTC. It codes for CSVEGTGYEQYF.

This chain uses TRBV4-1 with TRBJ2-7; D may be TRBD2 (6 bases). The CDR3 runs to 16 residues. Looked up from germline, CDR1 is MGHRA and CDR2 is YSYEKL. The germline V and J ends were trimmed by 4 bases and 6 bases, with 22 bases remaining between them. The CDR3 DNA is TGCGCCAGCAGCCTCTGGGAGGACGGGAGTCTGAGCGAGCAGTACTTC. Translating gives CASSLWEDGSLSEQYF.

The gene calls are TRBV7-6 and TRBJ2-7; TRBD1 agrees at 10 bases. The ends lost 5 bases at V and 5 bases at J; junction bases unmatched: 6. Germline CDR1 is SGHVS and CDR2 is FNYEAQ. The CDR3 sequence is 14 residues long. The CDR3 DNA reads as TGTGCCAGCAGCAGCCGGGACAGGGGTCACGAGCAGTACTTC. Translating gives CASSSRDRGHEQYF.

The count of this clone is one. V gene TRBV13 combines with J gene TRBJ2-7, with 7 bases identical to TRBD2. The CDR3 is 14 residues long. Trimming removed 2 bases from V and 3 bases from J; junction bases left unmatched: 4. CDR1 and CDR2 from the germline V gene are PRHDT and FYEKMQ (reference sequence). The CDR3 DNA sequence: TGTGCCAGCAGCTTATTGGGAGGGAACTACGAGCAGTACTTC. The encoded protein is CASSLLGGNYEQYF.